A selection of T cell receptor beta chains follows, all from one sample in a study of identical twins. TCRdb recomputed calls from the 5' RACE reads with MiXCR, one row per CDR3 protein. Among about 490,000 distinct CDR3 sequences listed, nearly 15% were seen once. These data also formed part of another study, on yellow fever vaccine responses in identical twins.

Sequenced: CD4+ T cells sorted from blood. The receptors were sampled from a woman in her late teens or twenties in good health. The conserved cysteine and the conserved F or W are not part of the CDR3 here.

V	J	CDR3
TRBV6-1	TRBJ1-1	ASSEMGTGNTEAF
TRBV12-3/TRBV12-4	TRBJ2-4	ASSFVGDGTNIQY
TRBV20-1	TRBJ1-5	SATQGAQPQH
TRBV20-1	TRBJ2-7	SARVGFHSSYEQY
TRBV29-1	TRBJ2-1	SVPFGDNEQF
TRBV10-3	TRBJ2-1	AISQAVEQF
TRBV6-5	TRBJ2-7	ASSYSQSSYEQY
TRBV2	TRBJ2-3	ASLRVGVDTQY
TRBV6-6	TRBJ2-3	ASREGTGTQY
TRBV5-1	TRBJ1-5	ASSLGQGSQPQH
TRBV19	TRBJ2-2	ATNRVTGELF
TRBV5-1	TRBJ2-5	ASSLRSSDQETQY
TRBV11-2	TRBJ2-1	ASSLVGVGIYEQF
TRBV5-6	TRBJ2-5	ASSLRGGGRPQY
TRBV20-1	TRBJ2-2	SAPTSGNTGELF
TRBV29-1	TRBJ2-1	SPPASSYNEQF
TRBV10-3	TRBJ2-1	AISEPVARSSYNEQF
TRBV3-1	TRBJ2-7	ASSTTTRSEQY
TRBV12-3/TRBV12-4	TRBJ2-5	ASTVGLAQETQY
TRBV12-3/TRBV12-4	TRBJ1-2	ASSPGLAGYT
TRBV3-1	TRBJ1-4	ASSHRTGTEKLF
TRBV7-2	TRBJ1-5	ASSFPGRDLPQH
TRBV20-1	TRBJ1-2	SALDLYGYT
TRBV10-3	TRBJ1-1	AISGGSEAF
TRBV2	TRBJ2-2	ASREIRSGELF
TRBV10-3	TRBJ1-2	ATTANRENYGYT
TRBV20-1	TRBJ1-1	SARLGQLNTEAF
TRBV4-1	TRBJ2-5	ASSQEFGSSGSGETQY
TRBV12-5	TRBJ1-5	ASGLVGKGRGQPQH
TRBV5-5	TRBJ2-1	ASSRPNDNEQF
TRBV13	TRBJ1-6	ASSPGRLNSPLH
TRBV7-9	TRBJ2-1	ASMAGGTSSYNEQF
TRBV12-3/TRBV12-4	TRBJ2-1	ASTTQAGGANEQF
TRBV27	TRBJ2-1	ASSPRGGLAGESYNEQF
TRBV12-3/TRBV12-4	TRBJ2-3	ASSQTASTDTQY
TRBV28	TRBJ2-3	ASSPDRLGLLDTQY
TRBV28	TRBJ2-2	ASSSRGIGAGELF
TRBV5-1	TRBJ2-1	ASSGRPGHVAGSSYNEQF
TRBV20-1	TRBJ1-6	SAMAGTVNSPLH
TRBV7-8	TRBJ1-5	ASSFGWTGRGINQPQH
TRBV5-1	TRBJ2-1	ASSLDLAYNEQF
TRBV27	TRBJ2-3	ASSTRSVAETDTQY
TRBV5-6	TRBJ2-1	ASSLVTGGGN
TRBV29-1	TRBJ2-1	SVGTSGLSYNEQF
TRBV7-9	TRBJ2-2	ASSYGQGHTGELF
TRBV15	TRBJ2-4	ATSRDSSLAGGLAQY
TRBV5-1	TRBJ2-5	ASSGKGTESQETQY